The 30 T cell receptor beta chains in this list originate from one sample, sequenced in a study of regulatory T cells in long-lasting Graves disease. Noted time point: persistent/refractory GD, antithyroid drugs over 5 years with positive TRAb. There was RNA extracted from PBMCs, and the TCR library was made from it. Combining iRepertoire HTBI primers with Arm-PCR of CDR3 regions, the authors built TCR beta libraries. Using its own MiXCR run on the multiplex PCR reads, TCRdb lists one record per CDR3 protein. The data hold a few hundred thousand distinct CDR3 sequences, with about a quarter observed a single time. Specimen: peripheral blood mononuclear cells (PBMCs), collected when the disease was refractory, from a patient treated with antithyroid drugs. Receptor source: a female donor with Graves disease.

The chain uses TRBV27 and TRBJ2-4, with a possible D match to TRBD1 (6 bases). Germline lookup yields CDR1 MNHEY and CDR2 SMNVEV (reference sequence). The CDR3 runs to 17 residues. Trimming shortened V by 2 bases and J by 2 bases, and 16 bases separated the two germline ends. CDR3 residues: CASSLPGTKVSKNIQYF. CDR3 bases: TGTGCCAGCAGTTTACCGGGGACAAAAGTGTCCAAAAACATTCAGTACTTC.

This clonotype has a count of ten or more. The chain is built from TRBV19 and TRBJ1-2; 7 nucleotides agree with TRBD1. V was clipped by 7 bases and J by 6 bases; unmatched bases: 8. Germline-derived CDR1 and CDR2 are LNHDA and SQIVND (reference sequence). The CDR3 sequence is 13 residues long. The CDR3 loop is CASTRGQRDGYTF. In DNA, the CDR3 is TGTGCCAGTACGAGGGGACAGAGGGATGGCTACACCTTC. Based on the CDR3 plus reference TRBV19 and TRBJ1-2, the full variable domain is DGGITQSPKYLFRKEGQNVTLSCEQNLNHDAMYWYRQDPGQGLRLIYYSQIVNDFQKGDIAEGYSVSREKKESFPLTVTSAQKNPTAFYLCASTRGQRDGYTFGSGTRLTVV.

This clonotype has only a few counts. The gene calls are TRBV2 and TRBJ2-2, with D hard to call. Trimming took off 5 bases at V and 4 bases at J, with 8 bases between the two ends. The CDR3 has 13 residues. The germline gives CDR1 SNHLY, CDR2 FYNNEI. The CDR3 DNA sequence: TGTGCCAGCAGTCAAATGAGCACCGGGGAGCTGTTTTTT. This gives the protein CASSQMSTGELFF.

At least ten counts were recorded for this clonotype. The rearrangement uses TRBV28 and TRBJ1-5; D is unclear. Germline V gene sequence: CDR1 MDHEN, CDR2 SYDVKM. V gave up 7 bases and J gave up 6 bases, with 13 bases separating them. The CDR3 totals 13 residues. Here the CDR3 DNA reads TGTGCCAGCACCACAGATGGTGTTCAGCCCCAGCATTTT. This gives the protein CASTTDGVQPQHF.

Comment on this clonotype: The conserved closing phenylalanine or tryptophan is absent in this CDR3, likely reflecting a read error. The V and J genes are TRBV28 and TRBJ2-1, with D perhaps TRBD1 or TRBD2 (6 bases each). The CDR3 totals 16 residues. Deletions cut 2 bases from V and 0 bases from J, with 11 bases between. Germline CDR1 is MDHEN and CDR2 is SYDVKM. The CDR3 spells CASSLLGGSSYNEQFS. CDR3 nucleotides: TGTGCCAGCAGTTTACTAGGGGGGAGCTCCTACAATGAGCAGTTCTCC.

The chain joins TRBV29-1 to TRBJ2-7; 9 bases line up with TRBD1. CDR1 and CDR2 from the germline V gene are SQVTM and ANQGSEA. The CDR3 covers 13 residues. The junction had 5 bases not matched to a gene; V was cut back by 4 bases and J by 4 bases. CDR3 protein: CSVGGQGRYEQYF. CDR3 coding DNA: TGCAGCGTTGGCGGACAGGGGAGGTACGAGCAGTACTTC.

The chain is built from TRBV30 and TRBJ1-2; no clear D. V dropped 2 bases and J dropped 2 bases, with 6 bases sitting between them. The CDR3 has 12 residues. Germline loops: CDR1 GTSNPN, CDR2 SVGIG (reference sequence). CDR3 coding DNA: TGTGCCTGGAGTACGGGAAACTATGGCTACACCTTC. Residues: CAWSTGNYGYTF.

CDR3 bases: TGTGCCAGCAGTACCCAGGGGATGAACACTGAAGCTTTCTTT. Protein sequence: CASSTQGMNTEAFF. The J gene is TRBJ1-1, the V gene TRBV6-2 or TRBV6-3, with a tentative D call TRBD1 (6 bases). Trimming took off 5 bases at V and 0 bases at J, with 10 bases between the two ends. The CDR3 runs 14 residues. Germline V CDR1 and CDR2: MNHEY, SVGEGT.

The rearrangement uses TRBV6-1 and TRBJ1-2; D remains ambiguous. The CDR3 consists of 12 residues. Between the trimmed V and J ends, which lost 6 bases and 7 bases, there was a span of 12 bases. From germline, CDR1 is MNHNS and CDR2 SASEGT. The CDR3 sequence: CASSPSGIGYTF. CDR3 sequence (DNA): TGTGCCAGCAGCCCAAGTGGAATTGGCTACACCTTC.

This clonotype was counted ten times or more. The J gene is TRBJ1-1, the V gene TRBV2; D remains ambiguous. The CDR3 loop spans 13 amino acids. V lost 8 bases and J 0 bases, leaving 10 bases between the germline ends. Per the germline V gene, CDR1 is SNHLY and CDR2 is FYNNEI. The CDR3 DNA reads as TGTGCCAGCCACGAAGACCTGAACACTGAAGCTTTCTTT. This translates into CASHEDLNTEAFF.

This clonotype was recorded a few times. The V gene is TRBV11-1, the J gene TRBJ2-4, with a possible D match to TRBD2 (5 bases). Germline V lookup: CDR1 SGHAT, CDR2 FQDESV (reference sequence). CDR3 length equals 15 residues. Between the trimmed V and J ends, which lost 0 bases and 0 bases, there was a span of 6 bases. In nucleotides, the CDR3 is TGTGCCAGCAGCTTAGCCGGACTAGCCAAAAACATTCAGTACTTC. Protein sequence: CASSLAGLAKNIQYF.

This CDR3 is CASSLQAATIYF. Here the CDR3 DNA reads TGTGCCAGTAGTCTACAGGCGGCCACCATATATTTT. The J gene is TRBJ1-3, the V gene TRBV19, with D possibly being TRBD1 (5 bases). The CDR3 consists of 12 residues. Per germline, CDR1 LNHDA and CDR2 SQIVND (reference sequence). Trimming pared 5 bases from V and 9 bases from J, leaving 11 bases between.

The rearrangement links TRBV12-3 or TRBV12-4 to TRBJ2-5; 11 nucleotides line up with TRBD2. The CDR3 covers 15 residues. The V gene end was trimmed by 5 bases and the J gene end by 9 bases; junction bases not matched to a gene: 11. The chain's CDR3 is CASSPLAGGLIAQYF. The DNA for the CDR3 is TGTGCCAGCAGTCCCCTAGCGGGAGGTTTAATAGCCCAGTACTTC.

The V gene is TRBV7-9, the J gene TRBJ2-7; D is unclear. This CDR3 comprises 12 residues. Germline lookup yields CDR1 SEHNR and CDR2 FQNEAQ (reference sequence). Trimming pared 4 bases from V and 5 bases from J, leaving 9 bases between. The CDR3 protein is CASSSYEHEQYF. The DNA for the CDR3 is TGTGCCAGCAGCTCTTATGAACACGAGCAGTACTTC.

This clonotype has a handful of counts. The J gene is TRBJ2-7, the V gene TRBV19, with 8 bases identical to TRBD1. J gave up 2 bases and V 8 bases, and 5 bases lay outside the gene matches. The length of the CDR3 is 13 residues. Germline CDR1 reads LNHDA; CDR2 reads SQIVND (reference sequence). The CDR3 spells CASRQGQAYEQYF. CDR3 in DNA: TGTGCCAGTCGCCAGGGACAGGCCTACGAGCAGTACTTC.

As to this clonotype: One base away lies a much larger clone, so this may be a sequencing read error. Given the absence of the conserved phenylalanine or tryptophan at the CDR3 end, a read error is likely. The chain employs TRBV2 and TRBJ2-5; perhaps TRBD2 as D (6 bases). Trimming stripped 1 base from V and 4 bases from J, with 13 bases between. The CDR3 length is 15 residues. Germline V gene lookup returns CDR1 SNHLY and CDR2 FYNNEI. The CDR3 here is CASSEEGQAGETQYS. The CDR3 DNA follows: TGTGCCAGCAGTGAAGAGGGTCAAGCGGGAGAGACCCAGTACTCC.

This chain connects TRBV6-5 to TRBJ2-2; the D gene could be TRBD1 or TRBD2 (5 bases each). Trimming shortened V by 2 bases and J by 6 bases, and 7 bases separated the two germline ends. The CDR3 runs to 13 residues. Per germline, CDR1 MNHEY and CDR2 SVGAGI. CDR3 sequence: CASSYGGAGELFF. The CDR3 nucleotides read TGTGCCAGCAGTTACGGGGGTGCCGGGGAGCTGTTTTTT.

This clonotype was counted only a few times. V is TRBV6-1 and J is TRBJ2-3, with TRBD2 matching 8 bases. V lost 7 bases, J lost 4 bases, and 7 bases stayed unmatched. CDR1 and CDR2 (germline): MNHNS, SASEGT. The CDR3 is 14 amino acids. DNA of the CDR3: TGTGCCAGCAACGAACTAGCGGCAGCAGATACGCAGTATTTT. Amino acid sequence: CASNELAAADTQYF.

This chain links TRBV7-2 with TRBJ1-1; perhaps TRBD1 as D (6 bases). There are 13 residues in the CDR3. Deletions cut 7 bases from V and 5 bases from J, with 14 bases between. Germline V lookup: CDR1 SGHTA, CDR2 FQGNSA. The CDR3 coding sequence is TGTGCCAGCATACAGGGTTCTGGTACTGAAGCTTTCTTT. This gives the protein CASIQGSGTEAFF.

This chain connects TRBV5-1 to TRBJ1-5; 7 bases are shared with TRBD1. In germline, CDR1 is SGHRS, CDR2 YFSETQ. The CDR3 is 15 amino acids. V lost 0 bases and J lost 4; bases outside the gene matches: 4. The CDR3 region has the DNA TGCGCCAGCAGCTTGGTGGGGGACAGAAATCAGCCCCAGCATTTT. Translated, it gives CASSLVGDRNQPQHF.

This clonotype was recorded many times. The chain employs TRBV19 and TRBJ2-7; weak D call: TRBD2 (6 bases). Per germline, CDR1 LNHDA and CDR2 SQIVND (reference sequence). There are 15 residues in the CDR3. Trimming stripped 3 bases from V and 6 bases from J, with 18 bases between. The CDR3 loop reads CASSISGGDPFEQYF. CDR3 nucleotides: TGTGCCAGTAGTATCAGCGGAGGGGATCCCTTCGAGCAGTACTTC.

The genes are TRBV19 and TRBJ2-5; D is perhaps TRBD1 or TRBD2 (5 bases each). Per the germline V gene, CDR1 is LNHDA and CDR2 is SQIVND (reference sequence). Trimming took off 3 bases at V and 5 bases at J, with 10 bases between the two ends. The CDR3 runs 13 residues. CDR3 bases: TGTGCCAGTAGTATCTGGGGGATGGAGACCCAGTACTTC. It specifies CASSIWGMETQYF.

This clonotype was counted between two and nine times. The chain recombines TRBV28 with TRBJ1-3, with D unclear. CDR3 size: 15 residues. Looked up from germline, CDR1 is MDHEN and CDR2 is SYDVKM. Trimming took off 1 base at V and 0 bases at J, with 7 bases between the two ends. For the CDR3, the DNA is TGTGCCAGCAGTTTATTACCCTTCTCTGGAAACACCATATATTTT. Translation gives CASSLLPFSGNTIYF.

This rearrangement joins TRBV6-5 to TRBJ1-1; TRBD1 might be the D (6 bases). V dropped 0 bases and J dropped 5 bases, with 13 bases sitting between them. Looked up from germline, CDR1 is MNHEY and CDR2 is SVGAGI. CDR3 length equals 15 residues. The CDR3, as DNA: TGTGCCAGCAGTTACTCGACCAGGGGTCTAACTGAAGCTTTCTTT. Protein sequence: CASSYSTRGLTEAFF.

This clonotype was seen ten or more times. The V and J genes are TRBV2 and TRBJ1-1; tentative D call: TRBD1 (5 bases). This CDR3 contains 14 residues. The germline CDR1 and CDR2 sequences are SNHLY and FYNNEI. Trimming left V 4 bases short and J 3 bases short, with 12 bases between. Here the CDR3 DNA reads TGTGCCAGCAGTGCTCAGGGAGTCCACACTGAAGCTTTCTTT. Its translation: CASSAQGVHTEAFF.

The V gene is TRBV11-2, the J gene TRBJ1-1, with no clear D. The germline CDR1 and CDR2 sequences are SGHAT and FQNNGV. The CDR3 has 13 residues. V shed 3 bases and J shed 3 bases, with 8 bases lying between them. The CDR3 nucleotides are TGTGCCAGCAGCTTTAACAGCTACACTGAAGCTTTCTTT. Translation: CASSFNSYTEAFF.

CDR3 amino acids: CASSSRTGTGNTIYF. CDR3 in DNA: TGTGCCAGCAGTTCCCGGACGGGTACTGGAAACACCATATATTTT. The chain couples TRBV27 to TRBJ1-3; D is uncertain. Germline CDR1 MNHEY, CDR2 SMNVEV (reference sequence). V lost 4 bases and J lost 2, with 12 bases in between. The CDR3 extends over 15 amino acids.

The genes are TRBV18 and TRBJ1-5; 7 nucleotides line up with TRBD1. This CDR3 comprises 17 residues. Germline-derived CDR1 and CDR2 are KGHSH and LQKENI. V gave up 6 bases and J gave up 1 base; unmatched junction bases: 12. Written as DNA, the CDR3 is TGTGCCAGCTCCCAACGCACAGGGGAGGGGAGCAATCAGCCCCAGCATTTT. Translating it yields CASSQRTGEGSNQPQHF. The full variable domain, in which reference TRBV18 and TRBJ1-5 provide the parts outside the CDR3, is NAGVMQNPRHLVRRRGQEARLRCSPMKGHSHVYWYRQLPEEGLKFMVYLQKENIIDESGMPKERFSAEFPKEGPSILRIQQVVRGDSAAYFCASSQRTGEGSNQPQHFGDGTRLSIL.

The table lists this clonotype with many counts. The chain joins TRBV29-1 to TRBJ2-5; TRBD2 aligns across 8 bases. V gave up 4 bases and J gave up 4 bases; unmatched junction bases: 5. The CDR3 spans 13 residues. The germline V gene has CDR1 SQVTM and CDR2 ANQGSEA. In nucleotides, the CDR3 is TGCAGCGTTGGGCTAGCGGGCCGAGAGACCCAGTACTTC. Amino acids: CSVGLAGRETQYF.

The J gene is TRBJ1-1, the V gene TRBV24-1, with 11 bases aligning to TRBD1. V gave up 5 bases and J gave up 3 bases; unmatched junction bases: 7. Germline V lookup: CDR1 KGHDR, CDR2 SFDVKD. CDR3 length equals 16 residues. CDR3 DNA: TGTGCCACCAGTGGCCGGGACAGGGGGAAATACACTGAAGCTTTCTTT. It codes for CATSGRDRGKYTEAFF.